Following are 28 T cell receptor beta chains from one sample sequenced in a study of T cells in Graves' hyperthyroidism and ophthalmopathy. RNA transcripts served as the template for amplifying TCR beta CDR3 regions. During a first-round RT-PCR of the TCR CDR3, the HTBI primer set was used. TCRdb used MiXCR to reprocess the multiplex PCR reads, holding one entry per CDR3 protein. The table shows roughly 660,000 distinct CDR3 sequences, with approximately 15% occurring only once. Sequenced sample: blood. The origin of the receptors is a man aged 50 to 60 with Graves' hyperthyroidism.

This clonotype was seen at least ten times. The genes are TRBV10-3 and TRBJ2-7, with TRBD2 matching 12 bases. Trimming cost V 10 bases and J 4 bases; bases outside gene matches: 11. Germline CDR1 ENHRY, CDR2 SYGVKD. This CDR3 region has 15 residues. The CDR3 nucleotides read TGTGCCACGCGCCCCGGGCTAGCGGGAGGGTACGAGCAGTACTTC. It specifies CATRPGLAGGYEQYF.

This clonotype was counted a few times. V usage is TRBV5-1 and J usage is TRBJ2-5, with D uncertain. The V gene lost 1 base and the J gene lost 0 bases, with 10 bases spanning the gap. CDR3 length: 15 residues. In germline, CDR1 is SGHRS, CDR2 YFSETQ. DNA for the CDR3: TGCGCCAGCAGCTTGAGTCATCCAGACCAAGAGACCCAGTACTTC. It yields the protein CASSLSHPDQETQYF.

This clonotype showed up just a few times. The junction departs from germline at one end; a sequencing error may be responsible. The chain has TRBV6-9 and TRBJ2-1, with 9 bases lining up with TRBD2. Germline CDR1 and CDR2: MNHGY and SVAAGI. The CDR3 totals 15 residues. The CDR3 coding sequence is TGTACCAGCAGTTACCAGCGGGAGGTTAACGATGAGCAGTTCTTC. The encoded protein is CTSSYQREVNDEQFF.

Ten or more counts support this clonotype. The chain employs TRBV9 and TRBJ1-3; D is ambiguous. The CDR3 sequence is 14 residues long. V lost 0 bases and J lost 1, with 5 bases in between. The germline V gene encodes CDR1 SGDLS and CDR2 YYNGEE. CDR3 protein: CASSVATSGNTIYF. The CDR3 bases are TGTGCCAGCAGCGTAGCTACTTCTGGAAACACCATATATTTT.

This clonotype has at least ten counts. The J gene is TRBJ1-1, the V gene TRBV6-1; possible D gene TRBD1, 6 bases. V was shortened by 5 bases and J by 4 bases, with 17 bases between the two germline ends. There are 15 residues in the CDR3. The germline V gene has CDR1 MNHNS and CDR2 SASEGT. The CDR3 bases are TGTGCCAGCAGTCCGTATCGGGGGGCCGGCACTGAAGCTTTCTTT. This translates into CASSPYRGAGTEAFF.

A remark on this clonotype: A junction end diverges from the germline sequence, so it may reflect a read error. The chain uses TRBV20-1 and TRBJ2-2; D perhaps matches TRBD2 (5 bases). The CDR3 is 13 residues long. Germline assignment: CDR1 DFQATT and CDR2 SNEGSKA (reference sequence). The CDR3, as DNA: TGCAGTGCTAGCGGGTCGAACACCGGGGAGCCGTTTTTT. The encoded protein is CSASGSNTGEPFF.

This clonotype came up many times. The chain has TRBV24-1 and TRBJ1-1, with D unresolved. Trimming pared 6 bases from V and 0 bases from J, leaving 7 bases between. This CDR3 has 13 amino acids. CDR1 and CDR2 from the germline V gene are KGHDR and SFDVKD. CDR3 coding DNA: TGTGCCACCAGTTCTCACCTGAACACTGAAGCTTTCTTT. Encoded protein: CATSSHLNTEAFF.

The gene calls are TRBV15 and TRBJ2-2; unclear D gene. Germline CDR1 and CDR2: LNHNV and YYDKDF (reference sequence). The CDR3 has 12 amino acids. Trimming stripped 5 bases from V and 8 bases from J, with 9 bases between. CDR3 nucleotides: TGTGCCACCAGCCTTCCCGAGGGGGAGCTGTTTTTT. Translated: CATSLPEGELFF.

The table lists this clonotype with many counts. This rearrangement joins TRBV12-5 to TRBJ1-2; TRBD1 agrees at 7 bases. V shed 7 bases and J 7 bases; nucleotides not matched to a gene: 12. CDR1 and CDR2 from the germline V gene are LGHNT and FRNRAP. The CDR3 extends over 14 amino acids. The CDR3 DNA reads as TGTGCTAGTGCCAATAGCGTGCAGGGGGGTGGCTACACCTTC. It translates to CASANSVQGGGYTF.

The chain links TRBV7-2 to TRBJ2-7; 10 bases fit TRBD2. CDR3 size: 16 residues. The V gene end was trimmed by 2 bases and the J gene end by 2 bases; junction bases not matched to a gene: 6. Germline V CDR1 and CDR2: SGHTA, FQGNSA. CDR3 nucleotide sequence: TGTGCCAGCAGCTTAATGGCTAGCGGGAGCCCCTACGAGCAGTACTTC. This codes for CASSLMASGSPYEQYF.

This clonotype was recorded a few times. The chain recombines TRBV5-1 with TRBJ2-2; a possible D gene is TRBD1 (5 bases). Trimming removed 4 bases at V and 7 bases at J, with 17 bases between. The germline CDR1 and CDR2 sequences are SGHRS and YFSETQ. The CDR3 runs 15 residues. In nucleotides, the CDR3 is TGCGCCAGCAGCCCGGGTGAAGGGGTGCTCGGGGAGCTGTTTTTT. Translation: CASSPGEGVLGELFF.

The chain couples TRBV6-2 or TRBV6-3 to TRBJ2-7, with D possibly matching TRBD2 (6 bases). The germline V and J ends were trimmed by 5 bases and 4 bases, with 15 bases remaining between them. Germline assignment: CDR1 MNHEY and CDR2 SVGEGT. The CDR3 is 14 amino acids. The CDR3 loop is CASSNTAGPYEQYF. The CDR3, as DNA: TGTGCCAGCAGTAATACGGCGGGGCCTTACGAGCAGTACTTC.

By sample fraction, this clonotype is medium-sized. The chain is built from TRBV6-2 or TRBV6-3 and TRBJ2-1; D call uncertain. V was shortened by 6 bases and J by 7 bases, with 4 bases between the two germline ends. The CDR3 runs to 10 residues. The germline gives CDR1 MNHEY, CDR2 SVGEGT. Written as DNA, the CDR3 is TGTGCCAGCAGCCATAATGAGCAGTTCTTC. As protein: CASSHNEQFF.

Only a few counts were recorded for this clonotype. This chain connects TRBV19 to TRBJ2-1; D possibly matches TRBD1 or TRBD2 (5 bases each). V shed 7 bases and J shed 2 bases, with 18 bases lying between them. The CDR3 has 16 amino acids. The germline V gene encodes CDR1 LNHDA and CDR2 SQIVND (reference sequence). In nucleotides, the CDR3 is TGTGCCAGTAAGACCTTCCATGTGGGGGCCTACAATGAGCAGTTCTTC. It encodes CASKTFHVGAYNEQFF.

This clonotype appeared many times. The V call is TRBV28, the J call TRBJ2-7; D is perhaps TRBD1 or TRBD2 (6 bases each). The CDR3 sequence is 15 residues long. Per germline, CDR1 MDHEN and CDR2 SYDVKM. The V and J ends lost 6 bases and 6 bases respectively, with 21 bases between them. CDR3 DNA sequence: TGTGCCAGCAGCTTCTCATACACAGGGAGGTCCGAGCAGTACTTC. It translates to CASSFSYTGRSEQYF.

V and J are TRBV7-9 and TRBJ1-3, with D perhaps TRBD1 (5 bases). V lost 5 bases and J 14 bases, leaving 16 bases between the germline ends. Germline V gene data show CDR1 as SEHNR and CDR2 as FQNEAQ (reference sequence). The CDR3 has 12 amino acids. CDR3 nucleotides: TGTGCCAGCAGCCCCGGGACGGCCAGCGTATATTTT. Translated, it gives CASSPGTASVYF.

The chain uses TRBV3-1 and TRBJ2-7, with 8 bases that match TRBD1. Germline V gene sequence: CDR1 LGHDT, CDR2 YNNKEL (reference sequence). J lost 4 bases, V lost 3 bases, and 5 bases had no gene match. There are 14 residues in the CDR3. The CDR3 sequence is CASSHRDRSYEQYF. CDR3 DNA: TGTGCCAGCAGCCACCGGGACAGGAGTTACGAGCAGTACTTC.

This clonotype was observed many times. V and J are TRBV7-3 and TRBJ2-6; no clear D. The CDR3 is 14 residues long. V lost 3 bases, J lost 2 bases, and 5 bases lay in between. Germline V CDR1 and CDR2: SGHTA, FQGTGA. The DNA of the CDR3 is TGTGCCAGCAGCTTGATACCTGGGGCCAACGTCCTGACTTTC. Residues: CASSLIPGANVLTF.

Comment on this clonotype: Just one base apart from a much larger clone, this may be a read error. CDR3 sequence (DNA): TGCAGTGCTAGAGAACCCGACAGGGTGAGGTCACCCCTCCAATTT. It yields the protein CSAREPDRVRSPLQF. The chain links TRBV20-1 to TRBJ1-6; 7 bases fit TRBD1. Germline CDR1 reads DFQATT; CDR2 reads SNEGSKA (reference sequence). CDR3 length: 15 amino acids.

Worth noting for this clonotype: Germline and junction disagree at one end, which may indicate a read error. The chain has TRBV24-1 and TRBJ2-5; TRBD2 agrees at 11 bases. The CDR3 loop spans 16 amino acids. Germline values: CDR1 KGHDR, CDR2 SFDVKD. In DNA, the CDR3 is TGTGCCACCAGTGATTGGACTAGCGGGTATCAAGGGACCCAGTACTTC. Translation gives CATSDWTSGYQGTQYF.

This clonotype appeared a few times. The J gene is TRBJ1-1, the V gene TRBV6-5; D gene uncertain. V was shortened by 3 bases and J by 3 bases, with 11 bases between the two germline ends. The CDR3 runs to 14 residues. CDR1 is MNHEY and CDR2 is SVGAGI in the germline V gene. CDR3 bases: TGTGCCAGCAGTTATGGCGGGGAGGACACTGAAGCTTTCTTT. Translating gives CASSYGGEDTEAFF.

This clonotype was detected only a few times. J is TRBJ2-3 and V is TRBV20-1; 9 nucleotides line up with TRBD2. From germline, CDR1 is DFQATT and CDR2 SNEGSKA (reference sequence). The J segment lost 2 bases and the V segment lost 3 bases, leaving 6 bases of the junction unmatched. This CDR3 is 15 amino acids long. The CDR3 nucleotides are TGCAGTGCTAGTATGGCGGGAGGGGTCACAGATACGCAGTATTTT. Protein: CSASMAGGVTDTQYF.

This clonotype was counted ten times or more. The genes are TRBV6-2 or TRBV6-3 and TRBJ2-6; 7 bases fit TRBD1. Germline CDR1 is MNHEY and CDR2 is SVGEGT. The J segment lost 4 bases and the V segment lost 8 bases, leaving 11 bases of the junction unmatched. This CDR3 spans 16 amino acids. The CDR3 nucleotides are TGTGCCAGCGGAGGACAGGCCCAGACCGGGGCCAACGTCCTGACTTTC. It specifies CASGGQAQTGANVLTF.

This clonotype was picked up many times. The CDR3 loop is CASSEGAGASYEQYF. CDR3 coding DNA: TGTGCCAGCAGTGAAGGGGCAGGGGCCTCCTACGAGCAGTACTTC. The V call is TRBV6-1, the J call TRBJ2-7; a possible D gene is TRBD1 (6 bases). The CDR3 sequence is 15 residues long. Germline V gene sequence: CDR1 MNHNS, CDR2 SASEGT. With 1 base removed from V and 0 bases from J, the gap between germline ends came to 10 bases.

This clonotype was picked up many times. The CDR3, as DNA: TGTGCCAGCAGCGGAGGCGGGATTGGAACCGGGGAGCTGTTTTTT. Translation gives CASSGGGIGTGELFF. This chain uses TRBV9 with TRBJ2-2; tentative D call: TRBD2 (6 bases). V lost 3 bases to trimming and J lost 5 bases, with 14 bases between them. The CDR3 consists of 15 residues. CDR1 is SGDLS and CDR2 is YYNGEE in the germline V gene.

V usage is TRBV5-4 and J usage is TRBJ1-6, with 9 bases lining up with TRBD1. Germline values: CDR1 SGHNT, CDR2 YYREEE (reference sequence). CDR3 length: 18 amino acids. J lost 6 bases, V lost 3 bases, and 13 bases had no gene match. The CDR3 DNA reads as TGTGCCAGCAGCTCAGGAGGACAGGGGTGGGGGGGTAATTCACCCCTCCACTTT. As protein: CASSSGGQGWGGNSPLHF. Full variable domain (missing parts from reference TRBV5-4 and TRBJ1-6): ETGVTQSPTHLIKTRGQQVTLRCSSQSGHNTVSWYQQALGQGPQFIFQYYREEENGRGNFPPRFSGLQFPNYSSELNVNALELDDSALYLCASSSGGQGWGGNSPLHFGNGTRLTVT.

This chain links TRBV4-1 with TRBJ2-7; D is unclear. The CDR3 totals 15 residues. Germline lookup yields CDR1 MGHRA and CDR2 YSYEKL. V shed 3 bases and J shed 3 bases, with 15 bases lying between them. CDR3 DNA sequence: TGCGCCAGCAGCCACGGAGCGTCTAACCTCTACGAGCAGTACTTC. Protein sequence: CASSHGASNLYEQYF.

This clonotype was seen at least ten times. CDR3 region: CASTSRGTEAFF. CDR3 bases: TGTGCCAGCACCTCACGAGGAACTGAAGCTTTCTTT. The J gene is TRBJ1-1, the V gene TRBV27; D call uncertain. V gave up 7 bases and J gave up 5 bases, with 11 bases separating them. This CDR3 contains 12 residues. CDR1 and CDR2 (germline): MNHEY, SMNVEV (reference sequence).